The 21 T cell receptor beta chains reported below all come from one sample, sequenced in a study of blood T cell repertoires in COVID-19. Method: immunoSEQ multiplex PCR; TCRdb's copy keeps in-frame clones and lacks some. The data show 140,000 or so clones, 75% to 90% seen once. Sequencing was done on a sample of peripheral blood. These receptor sequences come from a man between 65 and 85 years old who had recovered from COVID-19.

The chain carries TRBV4-1 and TRBJ2-3, with a weak D call TRBD2 (5 bases). The CDR3 has 16 amino acids. CDR1 and CDR2 from the germline V gene are MGHRA and YSYEKL. Between the trimmed V and J ends, which lost 3 bases and 0 bases, there was a span of 13 bases. The CDR3 reads CASSHPRPGSTDTQYF. For the CDR3, the DNA is TGCGCCAGCAGCCATCCCAGACCGGGAAGCACAGATACGCAGTATTTT.

The chain has TRBV10-3 and TRBJ2-1; 9 bases line up with TRBD1. There are 14 residues in the CDR3. Germline lookup yields CDR1 ENHRY and CDR2 SYGVKD. V gave up 4 bases and J gave up 8 bases; unmatched junction bases: 6. The CDR3 coding sequence is TGTGCCATCAGTGCTGGACAGGGGTTACATGAGCAGTTCTTC. Its translation is CAISAGQGLHEQFF.

The chain employs TRBV6-2 or TRBV6-3 and TRBJ2-7; D perhaps matches TRBD2 (5 bases). CDR3 length equals 15 residues. Trimming removed 4 bases from V and 3 bases from J, with 16 bases in between. Germline-derived CDR1 and CDR2 are MNHEY and SVGEGT. CDR3 bases: TGTGCCAGCAGTTCCTTTGCGGGCCAACTCTACGAGCAGTACTTC. Protein: CASSSFAGQLYEQYF.

This chain links TRBV5-1 with TRBJ2-1, with 13 nucleotides matching TRBD2. The CDR3 spans 14 residues. Germline CDR1 and CDR2: SGHRS and YFSETQ. J gave up 14 bases and V 3 bases, and 8 bases lay outside the gene matches. This chain's CDR3 is CASSWGTSGKEEFF. CDR3 coding DNA: TGCGCCAGCAGCTGGGGGACTAGCGGGAAAGAAGAGTTCTTC.

This clone occurred once. This chain uses TRBV5-1 with TRBJ1-3; 7 bases align to TRBD1. CDR3 length equals 17 residues. The V and J ends lost 1 base and 0 bases, in that order; junction bases with no gene match: 7. Germline V gene sequence: CDR1 SGHRS, CDR2 YFSETQ. The CDR3 reads CASSLSPTGSSGNTIYF. The CDR3 DNA sequence: TGCGCCAGCAGCTTGTCCCCGACAGGGAGCTCTGGAAACACCATATATTTT.

This clone was detected only a few times. The CDR3 DNA reads TGTGCCAGCAGCCCCAGCGGGGGTCGGGACACTGAAGCTTTCTTT. Its protein is CASSPSGGRDTEAFF. The rearrangement joins TRBV7-8 to TRBJ1-1; D perhaps matches TRBD1 (5 bases). This CDR3 region has 15 residues. With 5 bases removed from V and 3 bases from J, the gap between germline ends came to 16 bases. From germline, CDR1 is SGHVS and CDR2 FQNEAQ.

This chain connects TRBV11-2 to TRBJ1-5; D not certain. The CDR3 totals 15 residues. The V gene's germline CDR1 is SGHAT and CDR2 FQNNGV. V dropped 2 bases and J dropped 5 bases, with 13 bases sitting between them. The CDR3 region is CASSLFLGGDQPQHF. Here the CDR3 DNA reads TGTGCCAGCAGCTTATTTCTGGGCGGGGATCAGCCCCAGCATTTT.

CDR3 sequence (DNA): TGTGCCATCAGTTCTGGACTAGCTCTAGAGCAGTTCTTC. Translated: CAISSGLALEQFF. The V gene is TRBV10-3, the J gene TRBJ2-1; 8 bases align to TRBD2. Trimming cost V 5 bases and J 10 bases; bases outside gene matches: 7. CDR3 length equals 13 residues. Germline lookup yields CDR1 ENHRY and CDR2 SYGVKD.

This rearrangement joins TRBV5-1 to TRBJ1-6; 8 positions agree with TRBD1. The germline V gene has CDR1 SGHRS and CDR2 YFSETQ. The CDR3 loop spans 13 amino acids. The V gene end was trimmed by 0 bases and the J gene end by 13 bases; junction bases not matched to a gene: 3. CDR3 in amino acids: CASSLGQGRPLHF. CDR3 sequence (DNA): TGCGCCAGCAGCTTGGGACAGGGGAGGCCCCTCCACTTT.

The V call is TRBV29-1, the J call TRBJ2-7; no reliable D call. V was shortened by 5 bases and J by 0 bases, with 8 bases between the two germline ends. The CDR3 contains 12 residues. CDR1 and CDR2 (germline): SQVTM, ANQGSEA. CDR3 in DNA: TGCAGCGTTCGCAAGAGCTCCTACGAGCAGTACTTC. It specifies CSVRKSSYEQYF.

This chain links TRBV9 with TRBJ2-3; D possibly corresponds to TRBD1 (5 bases). Germline V gives CDR1 SGDLS, CDR2 YYNGEE. The CDR3 is 15 amino acids. V dropped 0 bases and J dropped 4 bases, with 12 bases sitting between them. CDR3 sequence (DNA): TGTGCCAGCAGCGTAGGGGGTGGGGCAGCAGATACGCAGTATTTT. This sequence encodes CASSVGGGAADTQYF.

In this sample, this clone turned up once. The chain has TRBV6-5 and TRBJ2-1, with TRBD1 matching over 10 bases. Germline loops: CDR1 MNHEY, CDR2 SVGAGI. V dropped 6 bases and J dropped 10; count of bases not matched to a gene: 12. The CDR3 is made up of 15 amino acids. The CDR3 sequence is CASRRDRGWINEQFF. DNA of the CDR3: TGTGCCAGCAGGAGGGACAGGGGCTGGATCAACGAGCAGTTCTTC.

As to this clone: Distinct nucleotide sequences in the sample also encode this CDR3. The chain employs TRBV15 and TRBJ1-5, with 7 bases that match TRBD1. The J segment lost 4 bases and the V segment lost 0 bases, leaving 3 bases of the junction unmatched. The germline gives CDR1 LNHNV, CDR2 YYDKDF (reference sequence). The CDR3 is 15 amino acids. CDR3 residues: CATSRDTGANQPQHF. CDR3 DNA: TGTGCCACCAGCAGAGACACAGGGGCTAATCAGCCCCAGCATTTT.

The chain has TRBV2 and TRBJ2-2; tentative D call: TRBD2 (6 bases). Germline V lookup: CDR1 SNHLY, CDR2 FYNNEI. This CDR3 contains 14 residues. Trimming took off 6 bases at V and 6 bases at J, with 14 bases between the two ends. CDR3 sequence reads: CASSRTTVAGELFF. Here the CDR3 DNA reads TGTGCCAGCAGCCGGACTACCGTGGCCGGGGAGCTGTTTTTT.

The chain joins TRBV2 to TRBJ1-1, with 7 bases aligning to TRBD1. The CDR3 runs 12 residues. V was clipped by 6 bases and J by 10 bases; unmatched bases: 8. The germline V gene encodes CDR1 SNHLY and CDR2 FYNNEI. CDR3 residues: CASSLDRVSAFF. Here the CDR3 DNA reads TGTGCCAGCAGCCTCGACAGGGTCTCAGCTTTCTTT.

This sequence joins TRBV28 and TRBJ2-7, with no clear D. This CDR3 contains 12 residues. Germline CDR1 MDHEN, CDR2 SYDVKM. V was trimmed by 2 bases and J by 7 bases, leaving 9 bases between them. The CDR3 DNA reads TGTGCCAGCAGTTTAGCGGTTCGAGAGCAGTACTTC. It specifies CASSLAVREQYF.

The chain is built from TRBV18 and TRBJ2-7, with 11 nucleotides matching TRBD2. Germline V gene sequence: CDR1 KGHSH, CDR2 LQKENI. CDR3 size: 14 residues. V trimming: 5 bases; J trimming: 7 bases; junction bases outside the gene matches: 7. CDR3 amino acids: CASSGGLAEREQYF. For the CDR3, the DNA is TGTGCCAGCTCAGGGGGACTAGCGGAACGGGAGCAGTACTTC. The entire variable domain, with the rest obtained from reference TRBV18 and TRBJ2-7, is as follows: NAGVMQNPRHLVRRRGQEARLRCSPMKGHSHVYWYRQLPEEGLKFMVYLQKENIIDESGMPKERFSAEFPKEGPSILRIQQVVRGDSAAYFCASSGGLAEREQYFGPGTRLTVT.

The rearrangement links TRBV24-1 to TRBJ1-1, with 11 bases matching TRBD1. The germline CDR1 and CDR2 sequences are KGHDR and SFDVKD. The CDR3 length is 14 residues. The V segment lost 4 bases and the J segment 11 bases; nucleotides outside the gene matches: 8. CDR3 loop: CATSDLGQGAGAFF. CDR3 coding DNA: TGTGCCACCAGTGACTTAGGACAGGGGGCGGGCGCTTTCTTT.

V usage is TRBV12-5 and J usage is TRBJ1-2; 8 bases line up with TRBD1. Germline trimming cut 0 bases from V and 2 bases from J; bases unmatched to any gene: 11. The germline CDR1 and CDR2 sequences are LGHNT and FRNRAP. CDR3 length: 18 amino acids. The CDR3 protein is CASGLVYFGTGENYGYTF. CDR3 sequence (DNA): TGTGCTAGTGGTTTGGTATATTTCGGGACAGGAGAAAACTATGGCTACACCTTC.

The gene calls are TRBV27 and TRBJ2-2, with D possibly being TRBD1 (6 bases). The length of the CDR3 is 13 residues. CDR1 is MNHEY, CDR2 SMNVEV, per germline (reference sequence). Trimming stripped 6 bases from V and 4 bases from J, with 9 bases between. CDR3 protein: CASSRGGTGELFF. CDR3 nucleotide sequence: TGTGCCAGCAGCAGGGGCGGCACCGGGGAGCTGTTTTTT.

V and J are TRBV6-5 and TRBJ2-5; possibly TRBD2 for D (5 bases). The ends were cut back, 6 bases at V and 5 bases at J, with 13 bases in the middle. The CDR3 has 13 amino acids. Per germline, CDR1 MNHEY and CDR2 SVGAGI. CDR3 sequence: CASSLTRSETQYF. CDR3 nucleotide sequence: TGTGCCAGCAGCCTAACTAGGTCGGAGACCCAGTACTTC.